These 24 T cell receptor beta chains share one sample of origin, sequenced in a study of graft-versus-host responses after intestinal transplantation. Sequencing used immunoSEQ multiplex PCR; TCRdb keeps in-frame clones, though not all of them. The sample lists under 130,000 clones, over 85% occurring once. The antigens these receptors bind are not known. The specimen comprised unstimulated CD8+ T cells sorted from spleen or lymph node cells, sampled before intestinal transplant. These receptors were obtained from a human donor who received an intestinal transplant.

The chain combines TRBV7-2 with TRBJ1-2; D may be TRBD1 (6 bases). The germline V gene has CDR1 SGHTA and CDR2 FQGNSA. The CDR3 length is 18 residues. V lost 4 bases to trimming and J lost 0 bases, with 21 bases between them. CDR3 amino acids: CASSSPQQGTAANYGYTF. CDR3 nucleotide sequence: TGTGCCAGCAGCTCTCCCCAACAGGGTACCGCAGCTAACTATGGCTACACCTTC.

The J gene is TRBJ1-2, the V gene TRBV6-6; 11 bases are a match to TRBD1. Germline values: CDR1 MNHNY, CDR2 SVGAGI (reference sequence). J gave up 7 bases and V 8 bases, and 6 bases lay outside the gene matches. The length of the CDR3 is 13 residues. In nucleotides, the CDR3 is TGTGCCAGCGGGACAGGGGGAGTAGGTGGCTACACCTTC. It translates to CASGTGGVGGYTF.

CDR3 bases: TGTGCCAGCAGCGTGTCCAGTCAGGGAGGGACCGGGGAGCTGTTTTTT. Protein product: CASSVSSQGGTGELFF. The chain couples TRBV9 to TRBJ2-2, with TRBD2 matching 7 bases. Germline V CDR1 and CDR2: SGDLS, YYNGEE. The CDR3 totals 16 residues. Trimming at V came to 2 bases and at J to 5 bases, leaving 9 bases not matched to a gene.

V is TRBV14 and J is TRBJ2-2; no firm D call. This CDR3 contains 13 residues. Between the trimmed V and J ends, which lost 3 bases and 7 bases, there was a span of 9 bases. Germline CDR1 is SGHDN and CDR2 is FVKESK. The CDR3 DNA follows: TGTGCCAGCAGCCACAGTTTCGTCGGGGAGCTGTTTTTT. Amino acid sequence: CASSHSFVGELFF.

CDR3 bases: TGTGCCAGCAGCAAAATTACTCGGAACAATGAGCAGTTCTTC. This sequence encodes CASSKITRNNEQFF. This chain connects TRBV21-1 to TRBJ2-1. TRBV21-1 is shown as a pseudogene. This CDR3 comprises 14 residues.

This chain joins TRBV19 and TRBJ2-7; D is perhaps TRBD1 or TRBD2 (6 bases each). Trimming removed 8 bases from V and 3 bases from J, with 17 bases in between. The CDR3 has 14 amino acids. Per the germline V gene, CDR1 is LNHDA and CDR2 is SQIVND (reference sequence). CDR3 sequence reads: CASGGPPASYEQYF. CDR3 DNA: TGTGCCAGTGGGGGGCCCCCGGCAAGCTACGAGCAGTACTTC.

This clone was picked up a small number of times. V gene TRBV4-1 combines with J gene TRBJ1-1; 8 bases agree with TRBD1. Looked up from germline, CDR1 is MGHRA and CDR2 is YSYEKL. The V segment lost 4 bases and the J segment 1 base; nucleotides outside the gene matches: 5. The CDR3 consists of 15 residues. In nucleotides, the CDR3 is TGCGCCAGCAGCCTAAGAGGACAGGGGAACACTGAAGCTTTCTTT. It is translated as CASSLRGQGNTEAFF.

The V and J genes are TRBV7-6 and TRBJ1-1; 8 bases are shared with TRBD1. Germline V lookup: CDR1 SGHVS, CDR2 FNYEAQ. V trimming: 4 bases; J trimming: 4 bases; junction bases outside the gene matches: 11. This CDR3 contains 16 residues. The DNA of the CDR3 is TGTGCCAGCAGCTCAGCTCAGGGGGCGCGAGGCACTGAAGCTTTCTTT. This gives the protein CASSSAQGARGTEAFF.

The chain recombines TRBV7-9 with TRBJ2-5; 8 bases are a match to TRBD2. The V segment lost 2 bases and the J segment 1 base; nucleotides outside the gene matches: 12. The CDR3 sequence is 18 residues long. Germline V gene lookup returns CDR1 SEHNR and CDR2 FQNEAQ (reference sequence). The CDR3: CASSLSPGGRGIQETQYF. The CDR3 coding sequence is TGTGCCAGCAGCTTAAGTCCGGGAGGGAGAGGTATCCAAGAGACCCAGTACTTC.

The chain is built from TRBV2 and TRBJ2-7; 8 bases match TRBD1. The CDR3 length is 14 residues. The V gene end was trimmed by 6 bases and the J gene end by 7 bases; junction bases not matched to a gene: 11. Germline V gene sequence: CDR1 SNHLY, CDR2 FYNNEI. DNA of the CDR3: TGTGCCAGCAGAACCCGGGACAGGCCGAGAGAGCAGTACTTC. Translation: CASRTRDRPREQYF. Full variable domain (outside the CDR3, taken from reference TRBV2 and TRBJ2-7): EPEVTQTPSHQVTQMGQEVILRCVPISNHLYFYWYRQILGQKVEFLVSFYNNEISEKSEIFDDQFSVERPDGSNFTLKIRSTKLEDSAMYFCASRTRDRPREQYFGPGTRLTVT.

The V gene is TRBV6-4, the J gene TRBJ2-3; D remains ambiguous. With 7 bases removed from V and 3 bases from J, the gap between germline ends came to 8 bases. This CDR3 is 12 amino acids long. Per the germline V gene, CDR1 is MRHNA and CDR2 is SNTAGT. This chain's CDR3 is CASKVKTDTQYF. The CDR3 DNA reads as TGTGCCAGCAAGGTTAAGACAGATACGCAGTATTTT.

The count of this clone is one. The V and J genes are TRBV6-5 and TRBJ1-1, with D hard to call. The germline CDR1 and CDR2 sequences are MNHEY and SVGAGI. The CDR3 sequence is 13 residues long. V shed 10 bases and J shed 6 bases, with 18 bases lying between them. This CDR3 is CATHPYESAEAFF. As DNA, the CDR3 is TGTGCCACCCACCCATACGAGAGCGCTGAAGCTTTCTTT.

The gene calls are TRBV4-1 and TRBJ1-1; TRBD1 might be the D (6 bases). Trimming left V 2 bases short and J 1 base short, with 11 bases between. CDR3 length: 15 residues. Germline CDR1 MGHRA, CDR2 YSYEKL. In DNA form, the CDR3 reads TGCGCCAGCAGCCAAACGACAGGATCGAACACTGAAGCTTTCTTT. Protein product: CASSQTTGSNTEAFF.

The genes are TRBV7-6 and TRBJ2-2; no clear D. The ends were cut back, 1 base at V and 6 bases at J, with 3 bases in the middle. CDR3 size: 12 residues. Germline CDR1 and CDR2: SGHVS and FNYEAQ. The CDR3 sequence is CASSLEAGELFF. CDR3 nucleotide sequence: TGTGCCAGCAGCTTAGAGGCCGGGGAGCTGTTTTTT.

The chain joins TRBV27 to TRBJ1-4, with TRBD1 as a possible D gene (5 bases). V was shortened by 5 bases and J by 8 bases, with 18 bases between the two germline ends. This CDR3 has 15 amino acids. In germline, CDR1 is MNHEY, CDR2 SMNVEV (reference sequence). The CDR3 sequence is CASSLRPGVGEKLFF. In nucleotides, the CDR3 is TGTGCCAGCAGTCTGAGGCCGGGGGTGGGAGAAAAACTGTTTTTT.

The chain links TRBV29-1 to TRBJ2-5; 7 bases fit TRBD2. J gave up 4 bases and V 6 bases, and 11 bases lay outside the gene matches. CDR3 length: 14 amino acids. Germline V gene sequence: CDR1 SQVTM, CDR2 ANQGSEA. This CDR3 is CSVAPYGLGETQYF. DNA for the CDR3: TGCAGCGTGGCCCCATATGGACTAGGAGAGACCCAGTACTTC. The full variable domain, its missing parts supplied by reference TRBV29-1 and TRBJ2-5, is SAVISQKPSRDICQRGTSLTIQCQVDSQVTMMFWYRQQPGQSLTLIATANQGSEATYESGFVIDKFPISRPNLTFSTLTVSNMSPEDSSIYLCSVAPYGLGETQYFGPGTRLLVL.

This chain uses TRBV13 with TRBJ2-7, with TRBD1 identical over 7 bases. The germline V gene encodes CDR1 PRHDT and CDR2 FYEKMQ (reference sequence). The CDR3 loop spans 15 amino acids. V shed 4 bases, J shed 4 bases, and the junction held 10 bases outside the gene matches. The CDR3 nucleotides read TGTGCCAGCAGCTCCTCCGTGAGGGGGCGGTACGAGCAGTACTTC. Residues: CASSSSVRGRYEQYF. The whole variable domain, filled in from reference TRBV13 and TRBJ2-7, reads AAGVIQSPRHLIKEKRETATLKCYPIPRHDTVYWYQQGPGQDPQFLISFYEKMQSDKGSIPDRFSAQQFSDYHSELNMSSLELGDSALYFCASSSSVRGRYEQYFGPGTRLTVT.

This chain uses TRBV5-5 with TRBJ2-7; D unresolved. With 0 bases removed from V and 3 bases from J, the gap between germline ends came to 10 bases. This CDR3 is built from 14 residues. CDR1 and CDR2 from the germline V gene are SGHKS and YYEKEE (reference sequence). The DNA of the CDR3 is TGTGCCAGCAGCTTGGAAGGTTCCTACTACGAGCAGTACTTC. Translation: CASSLEGSYYEQYF.

This clone has a single count. CDR3 amino acids: CASSQVGEVGSPLHF. In nucleotides, the CDR3 is TGCGCCAGCAGCCAAGTGGGGGAAGTAGGTTCACCCCTCCACTTT. The chain couples TRBV4-1 to TRBJ1-6; TRBD1 is a possible D gene (5 bases). This CDR3 comprises 15 residues. Germline CDR1 MGHRA, CDR2 YSYEKL. The V gene lost 1 base and the J gene lost 9 bases, with 13 bases spanning the gap.

The rearrangement links TRBV7-9 to TRBJ2-1; D is perhaps TRBD1 (5 bases). The V and J ends lost 1 base and 7 bases respectively, with 20 bases between them. From germline, CDR1 is SEHNR and CDR2 FQNEAQ (reference sequence). The CDR3 length is 17 residues. CDR3 protein: CASSLDPARGKVNEQFF. The CDR3, as DNA: TGTGCCAGCAGCTTAGACCCCGCTAGGGGCAAGGTAAATGAGCAGTTCTTC.

V gene TRBV9 combines with J gene TRBJ2-5, with a weak D call TRBD2 (5 bases). Between the trimmed V and J ends, which lost 4 bases and 5 bases, there was a span of 12 bases. Germline CDR1 and CDR2: SGDLS and YYNGEE. The CDR3 has 13 residues. The CDR3 DNA reads TGTGCCAGCAGCTTTTCATCGGGGGAGACCCAGTACTTC. As protein: CASSFSSGETQYF.

The V call is TRBV25-1, the J call TRBJ2-2; D may be TRBD2 (6 bases). The CDR3 runs 13 residues. Germline lookup yields CDR1 MGHDK and CDR2 SYGVNS. V dropped 4 bases and J dropped 6 bases, with 9 bases sitting between them. CDR3 nucleotides: TGTGCCAGCAGTGGGTCGGGAGCCGGGGAGCTGTTTTTT. It specifies CASSGSGAGELFF. Combining the CDR3 with reference TRBV25-1 and TRBJ2-2 gives the whole variable domain EADIYQTPRYLVIGTGKKITLECSQTMGHDKMYWYQQDPGMELHLIHYSYGVNSTEKGDLSSESTVSRIRTEHFPLTLESARPSHTSQYLCASSGSGAGELFFGEGSRLTVL.

Worth noting for this clone: One end of the junction does not line up with germline, which may come from a read error. This chain links TRBV29-1 with TRBJ1-2; D not certain. CDR3 length: 13 amino acids. Per the germline V gene, CDR1 is SQVTM and CDR2 is ANQGSEA. The CDR3 spells CSAEWEEGYGYTF. In nucleotides, the CDR3 is TGCAGCGCTGAATGGGAGGAGGGCTATGGCTACACCTTC.

The chain employs TRBV18 and TRBJ2-7; D not resolved. Looked up from germline, CDR1 is KGHSH and CDR2 is LQKENI. V was shortened by 4 bases and J by 1 base, with 14 bases between the two germline ends. CDR3 size: 15 residues. The CDR3: CASSRTLERSYEQYF. In DNA, the CDR3 is TGTGCCAGCTCACGGACCCTCGAGCGATCCTACGAGCAGTACTTC.